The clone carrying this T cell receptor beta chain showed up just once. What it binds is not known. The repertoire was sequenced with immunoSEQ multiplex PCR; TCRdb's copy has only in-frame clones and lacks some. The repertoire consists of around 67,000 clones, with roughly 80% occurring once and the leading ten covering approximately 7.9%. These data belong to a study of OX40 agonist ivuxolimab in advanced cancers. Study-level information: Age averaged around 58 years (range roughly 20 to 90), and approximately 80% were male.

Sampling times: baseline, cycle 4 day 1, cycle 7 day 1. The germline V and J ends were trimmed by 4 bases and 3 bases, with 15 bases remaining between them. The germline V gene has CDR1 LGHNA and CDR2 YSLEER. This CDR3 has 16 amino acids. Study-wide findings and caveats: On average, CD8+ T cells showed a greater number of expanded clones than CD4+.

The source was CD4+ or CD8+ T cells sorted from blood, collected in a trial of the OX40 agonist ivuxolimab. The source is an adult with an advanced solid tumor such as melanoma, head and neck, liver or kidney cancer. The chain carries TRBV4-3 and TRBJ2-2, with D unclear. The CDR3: CASSPAGVVDTGELFF. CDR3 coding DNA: TGCGCCAGCAGCCCGGCTGGGGTAGTTGACACCGGGGAGCTGTTTTTT.